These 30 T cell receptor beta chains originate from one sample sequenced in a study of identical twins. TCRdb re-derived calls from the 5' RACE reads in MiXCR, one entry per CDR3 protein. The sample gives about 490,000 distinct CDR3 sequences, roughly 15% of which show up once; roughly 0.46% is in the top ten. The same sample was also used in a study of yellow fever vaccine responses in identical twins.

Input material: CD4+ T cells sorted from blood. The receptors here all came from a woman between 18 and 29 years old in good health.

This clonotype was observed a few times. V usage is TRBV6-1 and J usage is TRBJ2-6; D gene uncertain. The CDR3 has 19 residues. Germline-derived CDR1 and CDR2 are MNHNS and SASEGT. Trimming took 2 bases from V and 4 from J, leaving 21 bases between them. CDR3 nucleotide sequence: TGTGCCAGCAGTGAAATTACAATGGGTATAGGTCGGGGGGCCAACGTCCTGACTTTC. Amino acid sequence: CASSEITMGIGRGANVLTF.

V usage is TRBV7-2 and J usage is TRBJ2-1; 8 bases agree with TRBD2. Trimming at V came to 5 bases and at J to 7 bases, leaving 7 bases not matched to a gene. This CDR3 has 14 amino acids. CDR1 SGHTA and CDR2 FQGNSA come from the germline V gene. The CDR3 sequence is CASSRRREGNEQFF. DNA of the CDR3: TGTGCCAGCAGCAGGAGACGGGAGGGTAATGAGCAGTTCTTC.

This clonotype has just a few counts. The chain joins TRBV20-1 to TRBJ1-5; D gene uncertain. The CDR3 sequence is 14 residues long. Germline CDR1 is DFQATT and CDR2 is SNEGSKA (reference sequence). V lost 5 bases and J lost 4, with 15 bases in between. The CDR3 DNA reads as TGCAGTGCTCTCTCTGAGTCTAGGAATCAGCCCCAGCATTTT. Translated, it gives CSALSESRNQPQHF.

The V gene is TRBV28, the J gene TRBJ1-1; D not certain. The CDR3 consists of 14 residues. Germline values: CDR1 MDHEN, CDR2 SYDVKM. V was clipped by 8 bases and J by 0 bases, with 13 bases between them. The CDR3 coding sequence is TGTGCCAGCTCGCCCCCTAGCATGAACACTGAAGCTTTCTTT. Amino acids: CASSPPSMNTEAFF.

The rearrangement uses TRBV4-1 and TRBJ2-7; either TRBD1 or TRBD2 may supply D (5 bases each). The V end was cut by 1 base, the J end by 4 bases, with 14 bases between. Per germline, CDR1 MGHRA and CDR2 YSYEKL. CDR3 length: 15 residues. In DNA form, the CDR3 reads TGCGCCAGCAGCCAAGTTCATCGGGGACCTTACGAGCAGTACGTC. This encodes CASSQVHRGPYEQYV.

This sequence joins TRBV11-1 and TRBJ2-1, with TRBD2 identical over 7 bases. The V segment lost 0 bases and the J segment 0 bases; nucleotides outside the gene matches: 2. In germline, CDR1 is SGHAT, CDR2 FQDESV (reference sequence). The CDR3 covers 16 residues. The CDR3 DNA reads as TGTGCCAGCAGCTTAGCAACTAGCGACTCCTACAATGAGCAGTTCTTC. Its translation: CASSLATSDSYNEQFF.

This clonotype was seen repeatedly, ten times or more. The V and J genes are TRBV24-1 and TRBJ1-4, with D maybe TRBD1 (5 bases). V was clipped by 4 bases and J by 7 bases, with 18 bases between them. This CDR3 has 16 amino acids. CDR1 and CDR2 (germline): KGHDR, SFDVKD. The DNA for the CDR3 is TGTGCCACCAGTGACCCGCCGGGGCCCTCGGGTGAAAAACTGTTTTTT. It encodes CATSDPPGPSGEKLFF.

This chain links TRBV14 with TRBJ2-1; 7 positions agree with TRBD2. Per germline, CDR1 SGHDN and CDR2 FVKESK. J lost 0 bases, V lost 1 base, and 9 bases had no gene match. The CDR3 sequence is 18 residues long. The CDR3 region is CASSQVAGELPSYNEQFF. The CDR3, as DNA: TGTGCCAGCAGCCAAGTGGCGGGAGAGCTCCCCTCCTACAATGAGCAGTTCTTC.

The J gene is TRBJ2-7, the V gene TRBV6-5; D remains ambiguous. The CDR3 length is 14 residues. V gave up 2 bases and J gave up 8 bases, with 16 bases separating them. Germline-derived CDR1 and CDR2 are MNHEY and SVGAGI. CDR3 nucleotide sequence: TGTGCCAGCAGTTACGGGCAGACCACTGAGAAGCAGTACTTC. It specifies CASSYGQTTEKQYF.

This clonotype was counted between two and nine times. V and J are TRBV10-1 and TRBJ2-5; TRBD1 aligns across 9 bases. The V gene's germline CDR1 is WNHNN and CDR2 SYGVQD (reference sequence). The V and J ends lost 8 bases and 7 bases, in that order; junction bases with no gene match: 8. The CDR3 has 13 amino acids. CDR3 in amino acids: CASSGTGFGTQYF. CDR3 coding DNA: TGCGCCAGCTCCGGGACAGGGTTTGGGACCCAGTACTTC.

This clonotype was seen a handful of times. This CDR3 is CAISATSGSSYNEQFF. DNA of the CDR3: TGTGCCATCAGTGCCACTAGCGGGAGCTCCTACAATGAGCAGTTCTTC. The genes are TRBV10-3 and TRBJ2-1; 11 nucleotides align to TRBD2. CDR1 and CDR2 from the germline V gene are ENHRY and SYGVKD. The CDR3 is 16 amino acids. V shed 4 bases and J 0 bases; nucleotides not matched to a gene: 2.

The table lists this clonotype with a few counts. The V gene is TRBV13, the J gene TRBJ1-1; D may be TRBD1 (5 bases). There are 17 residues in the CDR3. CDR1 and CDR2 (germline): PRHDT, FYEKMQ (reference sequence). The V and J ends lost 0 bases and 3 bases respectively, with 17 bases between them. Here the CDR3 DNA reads TGTGCCAGCAGCTTAGGCGGGGGAAACATGGTGGACACTGAAGCTTTCTTT. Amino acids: CASSLGGGNMVDTEAFF.

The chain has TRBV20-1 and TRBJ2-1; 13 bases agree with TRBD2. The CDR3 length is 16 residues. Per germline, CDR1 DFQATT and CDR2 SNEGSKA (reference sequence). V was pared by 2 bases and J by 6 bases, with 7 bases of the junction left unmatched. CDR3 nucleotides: TGCAGTGCTAGATTACTAGCGGGAGGGCCGGGCAATGAGCAGTTCTTC. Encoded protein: CSARLLAGGPGNEQFF.

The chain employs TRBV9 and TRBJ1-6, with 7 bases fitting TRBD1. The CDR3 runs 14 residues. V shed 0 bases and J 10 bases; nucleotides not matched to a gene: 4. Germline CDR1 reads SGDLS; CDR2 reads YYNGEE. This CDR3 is CASSVVDRDSPLHF. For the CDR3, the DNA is TGTGCCAGCAGCGTAGTAGACAGGGACTCACCCCTCCACTTT. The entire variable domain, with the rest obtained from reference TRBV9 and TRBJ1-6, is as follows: DSGVTQTPKHLITATGQRVTLRCSPRSGDLSVYWYQQSLDQGLQFLIQYYNGEERAKGNILERFSAQQFPDLHSELNLSSLELGDSALYFCASSVVDRDSPLHFGNGTRLTVT.

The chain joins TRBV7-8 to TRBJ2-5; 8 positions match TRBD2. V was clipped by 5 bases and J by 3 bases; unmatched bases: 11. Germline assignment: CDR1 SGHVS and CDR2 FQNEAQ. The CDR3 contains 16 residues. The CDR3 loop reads CASSRPGGSGEETQYF. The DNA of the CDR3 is TGTGCCAGCAGCCGCCCCGGGGGTAGCGGGGAAGAGACCCAGTACTTC. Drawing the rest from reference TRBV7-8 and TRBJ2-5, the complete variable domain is GAGVSQSPRYKVAKRGQDVALRCDPISGHVSLFWYQQALGQGPEFLTYFQNEAQLDKSGLPSDRFFAERPEGSVSTLKIQRTQQEDSAVYLCASSRPGGSGEETQYFGPGTRLLVL.

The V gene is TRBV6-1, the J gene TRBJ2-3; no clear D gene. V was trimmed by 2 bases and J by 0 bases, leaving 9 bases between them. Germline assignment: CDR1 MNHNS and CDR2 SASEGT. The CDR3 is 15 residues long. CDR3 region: CASSENGVSTDTQYF. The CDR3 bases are TGTGCCAGCAGTGAAAATGGTGTAAGCACAGATACGCAGTATTTT.

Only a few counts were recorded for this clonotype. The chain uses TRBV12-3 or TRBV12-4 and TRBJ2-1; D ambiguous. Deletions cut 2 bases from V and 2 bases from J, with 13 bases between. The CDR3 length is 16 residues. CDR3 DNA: TGTGCCAGCAGTTTATGGTCAGCCAGTACCTACAATGAGCAGTTCTTC. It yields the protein CASSLWSASTYNEQFF.

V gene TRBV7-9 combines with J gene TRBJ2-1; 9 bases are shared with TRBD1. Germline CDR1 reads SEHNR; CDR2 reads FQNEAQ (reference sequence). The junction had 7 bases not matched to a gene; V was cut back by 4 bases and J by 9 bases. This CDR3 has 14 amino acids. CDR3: CASSSTGTGIEQFF. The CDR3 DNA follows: TGTGCCAGCAGCTCAACCGGGACAGGGATTGAGCAGTTCTTC.

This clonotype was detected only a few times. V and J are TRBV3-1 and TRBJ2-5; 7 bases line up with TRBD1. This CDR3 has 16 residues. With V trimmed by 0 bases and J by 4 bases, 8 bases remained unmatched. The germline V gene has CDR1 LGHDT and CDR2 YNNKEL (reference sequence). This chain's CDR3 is CASSQEYRGGGETQYF. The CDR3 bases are TGTGCCAGCAGCCAAGAGTACAGGGGTGGTGGAGAGACCCAGTACTTC.

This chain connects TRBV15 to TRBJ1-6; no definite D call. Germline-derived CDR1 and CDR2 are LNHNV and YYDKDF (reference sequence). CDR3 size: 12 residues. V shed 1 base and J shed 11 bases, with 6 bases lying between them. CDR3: CATSRVGPPLHF. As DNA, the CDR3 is TGTGCCACCAGCAGAGTGGGCCCACCCCTCCACTTT. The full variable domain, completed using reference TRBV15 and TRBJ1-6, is DAMVIQNPRYQVTQFGKPVTLSCSQTLNHNVMYWYQQKSSQAPKLLFHYYDKDFNNEADTPDNFQSRRPNTSFCFLDIRSPGLGDTAMYLCATSRVGPPLHFGNGTRLTVT.

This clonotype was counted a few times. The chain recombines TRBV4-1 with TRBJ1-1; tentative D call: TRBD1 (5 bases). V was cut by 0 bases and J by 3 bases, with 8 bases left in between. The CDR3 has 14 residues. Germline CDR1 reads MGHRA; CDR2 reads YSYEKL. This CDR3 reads CASSQDLGDTEAFF. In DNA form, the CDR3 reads TGCGCCAGCAGCCAAGACTTGGGGGACACTGAAGCTTTCTTT.

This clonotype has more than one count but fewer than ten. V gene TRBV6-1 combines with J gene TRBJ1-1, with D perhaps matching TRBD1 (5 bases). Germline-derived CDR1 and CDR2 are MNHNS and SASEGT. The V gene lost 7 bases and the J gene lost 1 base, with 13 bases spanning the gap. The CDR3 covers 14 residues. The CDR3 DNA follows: TGTGCCAGCATGCTGGGGCTATGGAACACTGAAGCTTTCTTT. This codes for CASMLGLWNTEAFF.

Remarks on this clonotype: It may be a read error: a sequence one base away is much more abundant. CDR3 in DNA: TGTGCCAGCAGCCAAGGGACTAGCGGGGCCTACGAGCAGTACTTC. It codes for CASSQGTSGAYEQYF. The J gene is TRBJ2-7, the V gene TRBV3-1; TRBD2 agrees at 12 bases. The CDR3 contains 15 residues. Germline CDR1 is LGHDT and CDR2 is YNNKEL (reference sequence). Germline trimming cut 1 base from V and 2 bases from J; bases unmatched to any gene: 0.

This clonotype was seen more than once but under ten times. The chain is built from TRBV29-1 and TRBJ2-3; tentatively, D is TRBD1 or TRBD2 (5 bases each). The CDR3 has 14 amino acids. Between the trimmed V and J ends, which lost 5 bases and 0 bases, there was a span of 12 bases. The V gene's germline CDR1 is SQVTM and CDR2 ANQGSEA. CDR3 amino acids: CSVTGRLSTDTQYF. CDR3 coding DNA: TGCAGCGTTACGGGGCGGCTTAGCACAGATACGCAGTATTTT.

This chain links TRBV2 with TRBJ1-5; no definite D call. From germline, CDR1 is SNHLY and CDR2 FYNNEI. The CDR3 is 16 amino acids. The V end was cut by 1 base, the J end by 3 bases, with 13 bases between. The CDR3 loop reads CASSEEGRIINQPQHF. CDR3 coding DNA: TGTGCCAGCAGTGAAGAGGGCAGGATCATCAATCAGCCCCAGCATTTT. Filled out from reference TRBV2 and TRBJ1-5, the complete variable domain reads EPEVTQTPSHQVTQMGQEVILRCVPISNHLYFYWYRQILGQKVEFLVSFYNNEISEKSEIFDDQFSVERPDGSNFTLKIRSTKLEDSAMYFCASSEEGRIINQPQHFGDGTRLSIL.

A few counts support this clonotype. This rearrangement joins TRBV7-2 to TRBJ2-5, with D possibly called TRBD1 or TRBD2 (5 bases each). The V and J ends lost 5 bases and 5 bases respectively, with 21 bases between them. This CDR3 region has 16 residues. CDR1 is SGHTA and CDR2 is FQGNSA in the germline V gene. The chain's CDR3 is CASSPAMVRGTETQYF. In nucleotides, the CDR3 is TGTGCCAGCAGCCCCGCGATGGTGAGGGGTACGGAGACCCAGTACTTC.

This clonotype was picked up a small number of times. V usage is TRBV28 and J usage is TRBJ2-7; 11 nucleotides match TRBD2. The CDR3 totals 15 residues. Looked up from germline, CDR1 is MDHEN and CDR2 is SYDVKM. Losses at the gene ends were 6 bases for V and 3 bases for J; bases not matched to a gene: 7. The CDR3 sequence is CASSPGTSGYYEQYF. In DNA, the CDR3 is TGTGCCAGCAGCCCCGGGACTAGCGGATACTACGAGCAGTACTTC.

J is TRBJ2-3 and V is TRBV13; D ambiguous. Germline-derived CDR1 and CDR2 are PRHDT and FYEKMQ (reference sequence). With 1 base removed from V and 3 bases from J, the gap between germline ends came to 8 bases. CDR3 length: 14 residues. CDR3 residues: CASSLVRRTDTQYF. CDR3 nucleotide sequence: TGTGCCAGCAGCTTAGTTAGGCGAACAGATACGCAGTATTTT.

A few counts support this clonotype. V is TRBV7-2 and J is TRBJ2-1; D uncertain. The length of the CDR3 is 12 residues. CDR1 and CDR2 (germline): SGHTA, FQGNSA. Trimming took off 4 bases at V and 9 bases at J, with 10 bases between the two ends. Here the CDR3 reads CASSSSWVEQFF. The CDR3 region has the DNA TGTGCCAGCAGCTCCTCCTGGGTTGAGCAGTTCTTC.

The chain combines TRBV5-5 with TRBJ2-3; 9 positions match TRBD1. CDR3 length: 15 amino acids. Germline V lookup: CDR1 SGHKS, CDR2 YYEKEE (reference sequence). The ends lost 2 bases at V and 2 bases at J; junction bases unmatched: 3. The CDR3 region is CASSFYRGLTDTQYF. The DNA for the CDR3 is TGTGCCAGCAGCTTTTACAGGGGGCTCACAGATACGCAGTATTTT.